This is a list of T cell receptor beta chains from one sample in a study of siplizumab effects on memory and regulatory T cells. Only in-frame clones appear in the TCRdb table, and some are missing; sequencing was by immunoSEQ multiplex PCR. In the table there are around 100,000 clones, around 94% of which are singletons. The source material was Tregs sorted from blood. These receptors all stem from a human donor in good health. Each CDR3 is given with its conserved first and last residue. The D gene is left open where the match is weak. The size field is filled for only some rows; it gives once, few, many or a size class.

TRBV5-1	TRBD2	.	TRBJ2-2	TGCGCCAGCAGCTTCGGGACTAGAGACACCGGGGAGCTGTTTTTT	CASSFGTRDTGELFF
TRBV5-1	.	.	TRBJ1-2	TGCGCCAGCAGCTTGTCGCAGGGGAATACGGGCTACACCTTC	CASSLSQGNTGYTF
TRBV9	.	.	TRBJ2-1	TGTGCCAGCAGCGCCGGGGCCACAGGCTTTCTGGGTGAGCAGTTCTTC	CASSAGATGFLGEQFF
TRBV5-6	.	.	TRBJ1-4	TGTGCCAGCAGCTGGTTTACTGGAGGGGGTGAAAAACTGTTTTTT	CASSWFTGGGEKLFF
TRBV11-2	.	.	TRBJ2-2	TGTGCCAGCGGGCTTGAGGGCACTTACACCGGGGAGCTGTTTTTT	CASGLEGTYTGELFF
TRBV27	.	.	TRBJ1-2	TGTGCCAGCAGTTTAACCCGGGCGAACTATGGCTACACCTTC	CASSLTRANYGYTF
TRBV10-2	TRBD1	.	TRBJ2-6	TGCGCCAGTCTAAAACCTACAGGGGGGTTCTCTGGGGCCAACGTCCTGACTTTC	CASLKPTGGFSGANVLTF
TRBV2	.	.	TRBJ2-2	TGTGCCAGCACCAGGACTGTCAACACCGGGGAGCTGTTTTTT	CASTRTVNTGELFF
TRBV18	.	.	TRBJ2-5	TGTGCCAGCTCAGCCGGGTCACGGGAGGAGACCCAGTACTTC	CASSAGSREETQYF
TRBV6-1	TRBD2	.	TRBJ2-7	TGTGCCAGCAGTAGCGGGAGGGCGTACGAGCAGTACTTC	CASSSGRAYEQYF
TRBV28	.	.	TRBJ1-2	TGTGCCAGCAGTTCCCCGAACTATGGCTACACCTTC	CASSSPNYGYTF
TRBV6-5	.	.	TRBJ2-2	TGTGCCAGCAGTTACTGGGGGAGCACCGGGGAGCTGTTTTTT	CASSYWGSTGELFF
TRBV5-1	TRBD1	.	TRBJ1-4	TGCGCCAGCAGGGGACAGGGATATGAAAAACTGTTTTTT	CASRGQGYEKLFF
TRBV23-1	.	.	TRBJ1-1	TGCGCCAGCAGTCAATCGGGACACGGGAACACTGAAGCTTTCTTT	CASSQSGHGNTEAFF
TRBV28	.	.	TRBJ1-5	TGTGCCAGCAGTTTTTGGGCCAGGGGAAATCAGCCCCAGCATTTT	CASSFWARGNQPQHF
TRBV5-1	.	.	TRBJ1-2	TGCGCCAGCAGCTTTCTTTCCCCCAGGGATGGCTACACCTTC	CASSFLSPRDGYTF
TRBV5-1	.	.	TRBJ1-2	TGCGCCAGCGGAAACAGGGATGGCTACACCTTC	CASGNRDGYTF
TRBV18	.	.	TRBJ1-5	TGTGCCAGCTCACCACATAGCAATCAGCCCCAGCATTTT	CASSPHSNQPQHF
TRBV10-2	.	.	TRBJ2-3	TGCGCCAGCAGTGTGGCCCTAGGGAATACGCAGTATTTT	CASSVALGNTQYF
TRBV28	.	.	TRBJ1-3	TGTGCCAGCAGTAGGCGGGGGGCAGGAAACACCATATATTTT	CASSRRGAGNTIYF
TRBV5-6	.	.	TRBJ2-7	TGTGCCAGCAGCTGGGCTCGGGGCTTCGAGCAGTACTTC	CASSWARGFEQYF
TRBV7-9	.	.	TRBJ2-2	TGTGCCAGCAGCTTAGTTGTCGCCGGGGAGCTGTTTTTT	CASSLVVAGELFF
TRBV5-1	TRBD2	.	TRBJ2-1	TGCGCCAGCAGCGAACCGGGAGGGCCTCTCTACAATGAGCAGTTCTTC	CASSEPGGPLYNEQFF
TRBV6-5	.	.	TRBJ2-3	TGTGCCAGCAGTCGCCGGACTACAACAGATACGCAGTATTTT	CASSRRTTTDTQYF
TRBV7-6	.	.	TRBJ1-3	TGTGCCAGCAGCTTAGGGGACTTGAGAAACACCATATATTTT	CASSLGDLRNTIYF
TRBV6-5	.	.	TRBJ1-2	TGTGCCAGCAGTTACTCCCCCCAGGGCAATGGCTACACCTTC	CASSYSPQGNGYTF
TRBV6-4	.	.	TRBJ2-2	TGTGCCAGCAGGGCTGGGACTAACACCGGGGAGCTGTTTTTT	CASRAGTNTGELFF
TRBV5-4	.	.	TRBJ2-2	TGTGCCAGCAGTGGACTGGCGGCAGGCACCGGGGAGCTGTTTTTT	CASSGLAAGTGELFF
TRBV14	.	.	TRBJ2-5	TGTGCCAGCAGCCAAGCCCGCTGGGAGACCCAGTACTTC	CASSQARWETQYF
TRBV28	.	.	TRBJ1-2	TGTGCCAGCAGTTTGACCCCCCGCCATGGCTACACCTTC	CASSLTPRHGYTF
TRBV2	TRBD1	.	TRBJ2-3	TGTGCCAGCAGCGGTTGGGACAGGGGAAAGGATACGCAGTATTTT	CASSGWDRGKDTQYF
TRBV7-2	.	.	TRBJ1-3	TGTGCCAGCAGCTTCGTCAGCTCTGGAAACACCATATATTTT	CASSFVSSGNTIYF
TRBV25-1	.	.	TRBJ2-7	TGTGCCAGCAGCAAGGGTTACGAGCAGTACTTC	CASSKGYEQYF
TRBV11-3	.	once	TRBJ2-7	TGTGCCAGCAGCTCAGGTAACGAGCAGTACTTC	CASSSGNEQYF
TRBV27	.	.	TRBJ2-7	TGTGCCAGCAGTTTGTTCTGGGCGGGGGAGCAGTACTTC	CASSLFWAGEQYF